A selection of T cell receptor beta chains follows, all from one sample in a study of control samples from healthy donors and cancer patients. Generated by immunoSEQ multiplex PCR, the TCRdb table keeps only in-frame clones and is missing some. Of more than 140,000 clones in the sample, approximately 94% are singletons; the top ten hold under 15%. Material: blood. These receptors all stem from a man aged 40-50 years in good health. Both conserved end residues are part of each CDR3. The D gene is left open where the match is weak. Clone size is given for some rows only: seen once, a few or many times, or a class if the clone is expanded.

clone size: NA
J gene: TRBJ1-2
CDR3 length: 15
V gene: TRBV12-5
D gene: NA
CDR3 DNA: TGTGCTAGTGGTTTGTCCCCCGGGTCAGGCTATGGCTACACCTTC
CDR3 protein: CASGLSPGSGYGYTF

clone size: NA
J gene: TRBJ2-1
CDR3 length: 13
V gene: TRBV5-4
D gene: NA
CDR3 DNA: TGTGCCAGCAGCTTGGCTCAGCACAATGAGCAGTTCTTC
CDR3 protein: CASSLAQHNEQFF

clone size: once
J gene: TRBJ2-7
CDR3 length: 14
V gene: TRBV30
D gene: TRBD2
CDR3 DNA: TGTGCCTGGAGTGTGGGAGCGGGAGTGGGTGAGCAGTACTTC
CDR3 protein: CAWSVGAGVGEQYF

clone size: NA
J gene: TRBJ2-6
CDR3 length: 17
V gene: TRBV4-1
D gene: TRBD1
CDR3 DNA: TGCGCCAGCAGCCAAGAGGGGACAGGGTCTGGGGCCAACGTCCTGACTTTC
CDR3 protein: CASSQEGTGSGANVLTF

clone size: once
J gene: TRBJ1-3
CDR3 length: 17
V gene: TRBV28
D gene: TRBD1
CDR3 DNA: TGTGCCAGCACCCCTGCTTGGGGACAGGACTCTGGAAACACCATATATTTT
CDR3 protein: CASTPAWGQDSGNTIYF

clone size: NA
J gene: TRBJ2-7
CDR3 length: 14
V gene: TRBV13
D gene: NA
CDR3 DNA: TGTGCCAGCAGTCCCTCTGCGGGCTCCTACGAGCAGTACTTC
CDR3 protein: CASSPSAGSYEQYF

clone size: once
J gene: TRBJ1-5
CDR3 length: 13
V gene: TRBV12-3/TRBV12-4
D gene: NA
CDR3 DNA: TGTGCCAGCAGTTGGGGCAGGGCTCAGCCCCAGCATTTT
CDR3 protein: CASSWGRAQPQHF

clone size: NA
J gene: TRBJ2-1
CDR3 length: 12
V gene: TRBV30
D gene: NA
CDR3 DNA: TGTGCCTGGAGTGTACTAGGAAATGAGCAGTTCTTC
CDR3 protein: CAWSVLGNEQFF

clone size: NA
J gene: TRBJ1-2
CDR3 length: 16
V gene: TRBV4-2
D gene: NA
CDR3 DNA: TGTGCCAGCAGCCAAGATTTCGGGCAGGACTACTATGGCTACACCTTC
CDR3 protein: CASSQDFGQDYYGYTF

clone size: NA
J gene: TRBJ2-3
CDR3 length: 16
V gene: TRBV2
D gene: TRBD2
CDR3 DNA: TGTGCCAGCAGTGAAGCCCTGCGGGGGGGCCGCGATACGCAGTATTTT
CDR3 protein: CASSEALRGGRDTQYF

clone size: few
J gene: TRBJ2-1
CDR3 length: 17
V gene: TRBV11-2
D gene: NA
CDR3 DNA: TGTGCCAGCAGCTTATCGTCCAGGCTGAGCTCCTACAATGAGCAGTTCTTC
CDR3 protein: CASSLSSRLSSYNEQFF

clone size: NA
J gene: TRBJ1-5
CDR3 length: 13
V gene: TRBV2
D gene: NA
CDR3 DNA: TGTGCCAGCGTAGGGGAAGGCAATCAGCCCCAGCATTTT
CDR3 protein: CASVGEGNQPQHF

clone size: NA
J gene: TRBJ2-5
CDR3 length: 15
V gene: TRBV5-1
D gene: NA
CDR3 DNA: TGCGCCAGCAGCTTGGAGGTGCTGACCAGGGAGACCCAGTACTTC
CDR3 protein: CASSLEVLTRETQYF

clone size: NA
J gene: TRBJ2-3
CDR3 length: 15
V gene: TRBV5-1
D gene: NA
CDR3 DNA: TGCGCCAGCAGCTTGGCCGCTGGGGTCGGAGATACGCAGTATTTT
CDR3 protein: CASSLAAGVGDTQYF

clone size: NA
J gene: TRBJ2-3
CDR3 length: 12
V gene: TRBV27
D gene: TRBD1
CDR3 DNA: TGTGCCAGCAGTCGACAGGGCCTTTCGCAGTATTTT
CDR3 protein: CASSRQGLSQYF

clone size: once
J gene: TRBJ1-5
CDR3 length: 15
V gene: TRBV27
D gene: NA
CDR3 DNA: TGTGCCAGCAGCTGGCAGGGCGGAAGCAATCAGCCCCAGCATTTT
CDR3 protein: CASSWQGGSNQPQHF

clone size: NA
J gene: TRBJ1-3
CDR3 length: 16
V gene: TRBV6-5
D gene: TRBD1
CDR3 DNA: TGTGCCAGCAGCTACGGGACAGAAAATGCTGGAAACACCATATATTTT
CDR3 protein: CASSYGTENAGNTIYF

clone size: NA
J gene: TRBJ1-3
CDR3 length: 14
V gene: TRBV2
D gene: NA
CDR3 DNA: TGTGCCAGCAGTGGGGGAAGCTCTGGAAACACCATATATTTT
CDR3 protein: CASSGGSSGNTIYF

clone size: NA
J gene: TRBJ1-2
CDR3 length: 15
V gene: TRBV28
D gene: TRBD1
CDR3 DNA: TGTGCCAGCACCCCCAGGGACAGGGTACTCTATGGCTACACCTTC
CDR3 protein: CASTPRDRVLYGYTF

clone size: NA
J gene: TRBJ1-3
CDR3 length: 16
V gene: TRBV9
D gene: TRBD1
CDR3 DNA: TGTGCCAGCAGCCCAACAGACAGGGTCTCTGGAAACACCATATATTTT
CDR3 protein: CASSPTDRVSGNTIYF